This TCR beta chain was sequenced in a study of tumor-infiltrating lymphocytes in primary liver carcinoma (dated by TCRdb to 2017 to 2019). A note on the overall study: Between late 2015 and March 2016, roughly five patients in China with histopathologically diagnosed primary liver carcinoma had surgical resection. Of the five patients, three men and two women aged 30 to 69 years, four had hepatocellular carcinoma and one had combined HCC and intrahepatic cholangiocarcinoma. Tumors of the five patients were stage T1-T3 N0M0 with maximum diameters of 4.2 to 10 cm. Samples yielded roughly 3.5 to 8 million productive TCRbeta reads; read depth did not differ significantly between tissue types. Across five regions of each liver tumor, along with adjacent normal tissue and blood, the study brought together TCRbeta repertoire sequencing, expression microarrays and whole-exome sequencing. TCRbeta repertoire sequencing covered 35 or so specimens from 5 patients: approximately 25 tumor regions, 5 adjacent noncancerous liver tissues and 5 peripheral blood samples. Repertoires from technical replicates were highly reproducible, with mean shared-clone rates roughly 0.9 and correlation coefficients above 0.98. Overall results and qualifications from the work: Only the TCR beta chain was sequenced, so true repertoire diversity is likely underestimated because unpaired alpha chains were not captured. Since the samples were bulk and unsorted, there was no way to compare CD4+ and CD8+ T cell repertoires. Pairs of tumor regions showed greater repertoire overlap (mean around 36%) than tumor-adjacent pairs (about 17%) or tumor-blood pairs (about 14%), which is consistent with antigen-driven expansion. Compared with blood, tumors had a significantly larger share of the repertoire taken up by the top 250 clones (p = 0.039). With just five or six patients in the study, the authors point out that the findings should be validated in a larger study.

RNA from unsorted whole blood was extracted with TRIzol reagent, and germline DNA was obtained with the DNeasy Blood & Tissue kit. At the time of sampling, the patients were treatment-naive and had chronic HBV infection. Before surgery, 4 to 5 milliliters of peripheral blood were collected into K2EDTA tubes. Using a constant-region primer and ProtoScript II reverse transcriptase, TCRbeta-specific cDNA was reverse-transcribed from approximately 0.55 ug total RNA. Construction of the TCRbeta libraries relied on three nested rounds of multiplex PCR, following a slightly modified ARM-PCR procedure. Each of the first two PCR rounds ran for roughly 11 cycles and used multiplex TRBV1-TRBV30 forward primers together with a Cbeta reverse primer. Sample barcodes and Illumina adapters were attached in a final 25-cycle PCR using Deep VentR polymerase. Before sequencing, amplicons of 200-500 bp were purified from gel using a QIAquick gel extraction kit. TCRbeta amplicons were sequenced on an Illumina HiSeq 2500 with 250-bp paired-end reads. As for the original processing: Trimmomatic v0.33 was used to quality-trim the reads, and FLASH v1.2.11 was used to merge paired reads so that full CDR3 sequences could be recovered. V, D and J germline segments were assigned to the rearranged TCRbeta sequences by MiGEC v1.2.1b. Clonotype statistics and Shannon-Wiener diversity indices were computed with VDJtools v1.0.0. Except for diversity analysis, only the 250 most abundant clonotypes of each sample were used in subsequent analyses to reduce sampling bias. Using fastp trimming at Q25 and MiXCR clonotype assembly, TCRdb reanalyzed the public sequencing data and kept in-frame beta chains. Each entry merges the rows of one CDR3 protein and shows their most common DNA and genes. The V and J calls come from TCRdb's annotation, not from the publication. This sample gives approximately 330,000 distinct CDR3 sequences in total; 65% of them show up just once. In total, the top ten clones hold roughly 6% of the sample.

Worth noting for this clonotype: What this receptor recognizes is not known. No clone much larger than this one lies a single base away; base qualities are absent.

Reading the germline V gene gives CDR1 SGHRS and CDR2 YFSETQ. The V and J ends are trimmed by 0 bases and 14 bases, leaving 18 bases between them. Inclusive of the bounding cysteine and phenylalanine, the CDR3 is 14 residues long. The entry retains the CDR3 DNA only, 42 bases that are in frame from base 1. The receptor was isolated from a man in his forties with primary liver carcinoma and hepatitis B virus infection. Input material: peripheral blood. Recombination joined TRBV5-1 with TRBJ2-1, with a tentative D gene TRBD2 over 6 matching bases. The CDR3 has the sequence CASSLAGGLHVEFF. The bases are TGCGCCAGCAGCTTGGCCGGCGGACTACATGTTGAGTTCTTC.